The rows below give T cell receptor beta chains drawn from one sample of a study of cytomegalovirus exposure and HLA in healthy donors. Only in-frame clones appear in the TCRdb table, and some are missing; sequencing was by immunoSEQ multiplex PCR. The sample holds 150,000 to 200,000 clones, roughly 79% seen once. The sequencing sample was made of PBMCs. Receptors originate from a man aged 50 or older in good health and CMV-seropositive. The CDR3 runs from the conserved cysteine through the conserved F or W. Fields, in order: D gene, V gene, J gene, clone size, CDR3 protein, CDR3 DNA. D genes are given only for firm matches. Not every row has a clone size; where given, it reads once, few, many or a size class.

>TRBD1|TRBV28|TRBJ1-1|-
CASSFPDRIVNTEAFF
TGTGCCAGCAGTTTCCCGGACAGGATCGTGAACACTGAAGCTTTCTTT
>-|TRBV11-2|TRBJ2-3|-
CASSSYSHTQYF
TGTGCCAGCAGCTCCTACTCGCATACGCAGTATTTT
>-|TRBV20-1|TRBJ1-1|-
CSAGGGQNAFF
TGCAGTGCTGGGGGGGGGCAGAATGCTTTCTTT
>TRBD1|TRBV15|TRBJ1-2|-
CATSRVLGTGYGYTF
TGTGCCACCAGCAGAGTCTTGGGGACAGGGTATGGCTACACCTTC
>TRBD2|TRBV7-9|TRBJ2-1|-
CASNHGLADYNEQFF
TGTGCCAGCAACCACGGACTAGCGGACTACAATGAGCAGTTCTTC
>-|TRBV28|TRBJ2-7|-
CAIKGVRRAGSYEQYF
TGTGCCATCAAAGGGGTCCGCCGGGCAGGCTCCTACGAGCAGTACTTC
>-|TRBV6-1|TRBJ1-3|-
CASTQGSSGNTIYF
TGTGCCAGCACGCAGGGAAGCTCTGGAAACACCATATATTTT
>-|TRBV28|TRBJ2-2|-
CASSFVRTGELFF
TGTGCCAGCAGTTTCGTGCGTACCGGGGAGCTGTTTTTT
>-|TRBV21-1|TRBJ1-2|few
CATLPPYGYTF
TGTGCCACCCTACCCCCTTATGGCTACACCTTC
>TRBD2|TRBV7-2|TRBJ2-5|-
CASSPGLGIQETQYF
TGTGCCAGTTCTCCGGGACTAGGGATCCAAGAGACCCAGTACTTC
>-|TRBV9|TRBJ2-3|-
CASSVDPGKTDTQYF
TGTGCCAGCAGCGTAGACCCGGGAAAGACAGATACGCAGTATTTT
>TRBD1|TRBV5-1|TRBJ1-1|-
CASSPSVTGKNTEAFF
TGCGCCAGCAGTCCTTCCGTGACAGGGAAAAACACTGAAGCTTTCTTT
>-|TRBV19|TRBJ1-1|once
CASSPRQYTEAFF
TGTGCCAGTAGCCCACGACAATACACTGAAGCTTTCTTT
>TRBD1|TRBV5-6|TRBJ1-5|-
CASSWGQGSNQPQHF
TGTGCCAGCAGCTGGGGACAGGGGAGCAATCAGCCCCAGCATTTT
>-|TRBV30|TRBJ2-7|few
CAWSVAGLLPTYEQYF
TGTGCCTGGAGTGTCGCGGGGCTTCTACCGACCTACGAGCAGTACTTC
>-|TRBV6-1|TRBJ1-1|-
CASSFKTGNTEAFF
TGTGCCAGCAGTTTTAAAACAGGAAACACTGAAGCTTTCTTT
>TRBD1|TRBV15|TRBJ1-1|-
CATSRGQPTEAFF
TGTGCCACCAGCAGGGGACAGCCGACTGAAGCTTTCTTT
>TRBD1|TRBV4-2|TRBJ2-7|-
CASSQDRGQGYYEQYF
TGTGCCAGCAGCCAAGATCGGGGACAGGGGTACTACGAGCAGTACTTC
>-|TRBV6-6|TRBJ1-2|-
CASRTGTGNYGYTF
TGTGCCAGCAGAACCGGCACAGGGAACTATGGCTACACCTTC
>TRBD2|TRBV11-2|TRBJ2-2|-
CASSLVGGTRAAGELFF
TGTGCCAGCAGCTTAGTAGGGGGGACTAGAGCGGCCGGGGAGCTGTTTTTT
>-|TRBV7-2|TRBJ2-1|-
CASSQTSSSYNEQFF
TGTGCCAGCAGCCAAACCTCGAGCTCCTACAATGAGCAGTTCTTC
>-|TRBV10-2|TRBJ2-7|-
CASSDLSKQPYEQYF
TGCGCCAGCAGTGATCTTTCCAAGCAACCCTACGAGCAGTACTTC
>-|TRBV2|TRBJ2-3|-
CASTRWVLGDTQYF
TGTGCCAGCACGCGGTGGGTCTTGGGAGATACGCAGTATTTT
>TRBD1|TRBV5-1|TRBJ1-5|-
CASSLGTGRLDQPQHF
TGCGCCAGCAGCTTGGGGACAGGGAGGTTAGATCAGCCCCAGCATTTT
>-|TRBV27|TRBJ1-6|-
CASTQTGLGQTPLHF
TGTGCCAGCACCCAAACGGGGTTAGGGCAGACACCCCTCCACTTT
>TRBD2|TRBV4-3|TRBJ2-7|-
CASSQERGGYEQYF
TGCGCCAGCAGCCAAGAGCGGGGGGGCTACGAGCAGTACTTC
>TRBD2|TRBV7-8|TRBJ2-3|-
CASSPLAGAGTDTQYF
TGTGCCAGCAGCCCACTAGCGGGGGCGGGCACAGATACGCAGTATTTT
>-|TRBV27|TRBJ1-1|-
CASTSGGTEAFF
TGTGCCAGCACCTCTGGAGGTACTGAAGCTTTCTTT
>-|TRBV9|TRBJ2-1|-
CASSVAAPSYNEQFF
TGTGCCAGCAGCGTAGCAGCGCCGTCCTACAATGAGCAGTTCTTC
>TRBD1|TRBV5-1|TRBJ1-3|-
CASSLGTGGRSTGNTIYF
TGCGCCAGCAGCTTGGGAACAGGGGGCAGGTCGACTGGAAACACCATATATTTT
>TRBD1|TRBV14|TRBJ1-3|-
CASSRTGSGNTIYF
TGTGCCAGCAGCAGGACAGGGAGTGGAAACACCATATATTTT
>-|TRBV27|TRBJ1-5|once
CASRLTLSSNQPQHF
TGTGCCAGCAGACTGACACTGAGTAGCAATCAGCCCCAGCATTTT
>-|TRBV28|TRBJ1-2|few
CASSSLPTGTRGYTF
TGTGCCAGCAGTTCTTTACCGACAGGCACTCGCGGCTACACCTTC
>-|TRBV6-1|TRBJ1-2|-
CASSDTGIGYTF
TGTGCCAGCAGTGATACAGGGATCGGCTACACCTTC
>TRBD1|TRBV5-1|TRBJ1-4|few
CASSPGNGQVNEKLFF
TGCGCCAGCAGCCCCGGGAATGGACAGGTTAATGAAAAACTGTTTTTT
>TRBD1|TRBV6-6|TRBJ1-1|few
CASSVPGTAEAFF
TGTGCCAGCAGTGTCCCCGGGACAGCGGAAGCTTTCTTT
>-|TRBV6-1|TRBJ1-1|-
CASLPGGRYTEAFF
TGTGCCAGCTTACCCGGGGGGAGGTACACTGAAGCTTTCTTT